The entry that follows covers one T cell receptor (beta chain) sequence. The sample belongs to a study of Ad26.COV2.S vaccination and SARS-CoV-2 variants. Using immunoSEQ multiplex PCR, the repertoire was profiled, and TCRdb retains in-frame clones only, with some absent. The repertoire has 250,000 to 300,000 clones, about 89% of them found once; the top ten carry 2.5% to 3.5%. The CDR3 loop spans 16 amino acids. From germline, CDR1 is LNHDA and CDR2 SQIVND (reference sequence). J lost 2 bases, V lost 5 bases, and 9 bases had no gene match. As to treatment: some 19 received Ad26.COV2.S at low or high dose, single or two shots; several received placebo; per-sample allocation not given. On day 63 after the first injection, vaccine and placebo recipients gave samples.

This receptor was identified in a person aged 18-65 years who received the Ad26.COV2.S COVID-19 vaccine or a placebo. The input for sequencing was peripheral blood, taken in a trial of Ad26.COV2.S vaccine versus placebo. V and J are TRBV19 and TRBJ2-3, with 8 bases identical to TRBD2. DNA for the CDR3: TGTGCCAGTAGTCAACGCGGGGGGCCGACCACAGATACGCAGTATTTT. This encodes CASSQRGGPTTDTQYF.